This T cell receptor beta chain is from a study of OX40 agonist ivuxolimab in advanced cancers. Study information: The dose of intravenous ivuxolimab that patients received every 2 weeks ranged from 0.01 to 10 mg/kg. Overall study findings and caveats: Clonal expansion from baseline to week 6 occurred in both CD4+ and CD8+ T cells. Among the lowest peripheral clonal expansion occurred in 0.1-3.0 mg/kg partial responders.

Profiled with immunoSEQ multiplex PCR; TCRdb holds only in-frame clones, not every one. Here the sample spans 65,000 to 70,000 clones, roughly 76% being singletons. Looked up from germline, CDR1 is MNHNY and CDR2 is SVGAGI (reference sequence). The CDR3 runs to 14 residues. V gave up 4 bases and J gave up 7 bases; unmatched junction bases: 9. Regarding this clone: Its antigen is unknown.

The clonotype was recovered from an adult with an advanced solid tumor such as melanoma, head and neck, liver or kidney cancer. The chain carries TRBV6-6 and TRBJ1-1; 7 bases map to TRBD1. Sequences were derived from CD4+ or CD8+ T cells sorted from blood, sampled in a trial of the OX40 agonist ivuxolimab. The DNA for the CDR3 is TGTGCCAGCAGTTCCGGACAGGTTGCGGGTGAAGCTTTCTTT. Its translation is CASSSGQVAGEAFF.